The rows below give T cell receptor beta chains drawn from one sample of a study of blood T cell repertoires in COVID-19. Generated by immunoSEQ multiplex PCR, the TCRdb table keeps only in-frame clones and is missing some. The table records about 380,000 clones, 85% to 90% of them present only once. Specimen: PBMCs or T cells enriched from blood (not recorded which). These receptors all come from a woman aged 18-29 years who had recovered from COVID-19. CDR3s include the opening cysteine and the closing phenylalanine or tryptophan. Each record gives: J gene, V gene, D gene, clone size, CDR3 DNA, CDR3 protein. A D gene is named only where the DNA matches it firmly. Rows may omit the clone size; those that give it use once, few, many or a size class.

>TRBJ2-7|TRBV18|.|.
TGTGCCAGCTCTATAGTCAACGAGCAGTACTTC
CASSIVNEQYF
>TRBJ2-3|TRBV24-1|.|.
TGTGCCACCAGTGACGCGGGGGGGACAGGCAGCACAGATACGCAGTATTTT
CATSDAGGTGSTDTQYF
>TRBJ2-1|TRBV12-3/TRBV12-4|TRBD2|.
TGTGCCAGCACCCTCCAAGCGGGGGGGGAGCAGTTCTTC
CASTLQAGGEQFF
>TRBJ1-1|TRBV18|.|.
TGTGCCAGCTCACCATTCGGGGACACTGAAGCTTTCTTT
CASSPFGDTEAFF
>TRBJ2-5|TRBV27|.|.
TGTGCCAGCAGTTTTTTGCCGGGGGACCAAGAGACCCAGTACTTC
CASSFLPGDQETQYF
>TRBJ2-5|TRBV3-1/TRBV3-2|TRBD2|.
TGTGCCAGCAGCCAAGGGAGGGGCCGGGTAGCGGGGGATCGAGAGACCCAGTACTTC
CASSQGRGRVAGDRETQYF
>TRBJ1-1|TRBV7-9|TRBD1|.
TGTGCCAGCAGCTTAAACAGGGGCGAGTACACTGAAGCTTTCTTT
CASSLNRGEYTEAFF
>TRBJ2-2|TRBV11-2|.|.
TGTGCCACCACGAGCCGCCCTACCGGGGAGCTGTTTTTT
CATTSRPTGELFF
>TRBJ2-1|TRBV19|TRBD1|.
TGTGCCAGTAGTACCATGACAGGGCTTGGTGAGCAGTTCTTC
CASSTMTGLGEQFF
>TRBJ2-3|TRBV24-1|TRBD2|.
TGTGCCACCAGTGACCCAACAGCGGGGGGTTACCTTAGCACAGATACGCAGTATTTT
CATSDPTAGGYLSTDTQYF
>TRBJ1-5|TRBV28|TRBD1|.
TGTGCCAGCAGTTTTGGACAGGGGGGACAGCCCCAGCATTTT
CASSFGQGGQPQHF
>TRBJ1-2|TRBV4-3|.|.
TGCGCCAGCAGCCAAGCTTCAGACAGATATGGCTACACCTTC
CASSQASDRYGYTF
>TRBJ2-7|TRBV4-1|TRBD1|once
TGCGCCAGCAGCCAAGAGGAGGGACAGGGAGGCTACGAGCAGTACTTC
CASSQEEGQGGYEQYF
>TRBJ2-1|TRBV27|TRBD1|.
TGTGCCAGCAGCCCCCGACAGGGACCTTACAATGAGCAGTTCTTC
CASSPRQGPYNEQFF
>TRBJ1-1|TRBV23-1|.|.
TGCGCCAGCAGTCAATGTGTCTTTGAAGGTCTAGGAGCTTTCTTT
CASSQCVFEGLGAFF
>TRBJ2-5|TRBV9|.|.
TGTGCCAGCAGCGCCCAGGGTTCGCGAAAAGAGACCCAGTACTTC
CASSAQGSRKETQYF
>TRBJ1-1|TRBV5-6|.|.
TGTGCCAGCAGCTTTAACAGGGTCACTGAAGCTTTCTTT
CASSFNRVTEAFF
>TRBJ1-4|TRBV2|.|.
TGTGCCAGCAGTGTCAGGGATGAAAAACTGTTTTTT
CASSVRDEKLFF
>TRBJ1-5|TRBV5-1|.|.
TGCGCCAGCAGCTTGGAGGGGAACGGACAGCCCCAGCATTTT
CASSLEGNGQPQHF
>TRBJ1-2|TRBV4-3|.|.
TGCGCCAGCAGCCAAGACAGGAAGTTATGGGACTATGGCTACACCTTC
CASSQDRKLWDYGYTF
>TRBJ1-2|TRBV5-5|.|once
TGTGCCAGCAGCTTGGAAGCGTTCTCATCCTATGGCTACACCTTC
CASSLEAFSSYGYTF
>TRBJ1-2|TRBV11-2|TRBD1|.
TGTGCCAGCAGCTTAGACACAGGGGATTACGGGGTGTATCGTGGCTACACCTTC
CASSLDTGDYGVYRGYTF
>TRBJ1-3|TRBV29-1|.|once
TGCAGCGTTTTAGGTCCGGGGGCTGGAAACACCATATATTTT
CSVLGPGAGNTIYF
>TRBJ2-7|TRBV9|TRBD1|once
TGTGCCAGCAGCGTAGATGTCGGGACAGTGGGCTACGAGCAGTACTTC
CASSVDVGTVGYEQYF
>TRBJ2-1|TRBV11-2|TRBD1|.
TGTGCCAGCAGCTGGGAGACAGGGACGACCTACAATGAGCAGTTCTTC
CASSWETGTTYNEQFF
>TRBJ1-2|TRBV5-4|TRBD1|.
TGTGCCAGCAGCCCGGGGACAGGGGAAGGGATGGACTATGGCTACACCTTC
CASSPGTGEGMDYGYTF
>TRBJ2-3|TRBV7-9|TRBD2|once
TGTGCCAGCAGCCCCCTCATCTTGGTAGCGGGGGCCTCCACAGATACGCAGTATTTT
CASSPLILVAGASTDTQYF
>TRBJ2-7|TRBV3-1/TRBV3-2|TRBD1|.
TGTGCCAGCAGCCAGACGGGACAGGGGGAGCAGTACTTC
CASSQTGQGEQYF
>TRBJ2-1|TRBV7-6|TRBD2|.
TGTGCCAGCAGCTTAGTTCCCAGCGGGGGGACGAATGAGCAGTTCTTC
CASSLVPSGGTNEQFF
>TRBJ2-3|TRBV5-1|.|.
TGCGCCAGCAGCGTTTACCGGGACTCCTCCCCGAGCCCAGATACGCAGTATTTT
CASSVYRDSSPSPDTQYF
>TRBJ2-1|TRBV6-2/TRBV6-3|TRBD1|.
TGTGCCAGCAGTTACCGGCGGGACAGGGGCAATGAGCAGTTCTTC
CASSYRRDRGNEQFF
>TRBJ1-1|TRBV5-1|.|few
TGCGCCAGCACAACCGCAGGGGCGAACACTGAAGCTTTCTTT
CASTTAGANTEAFF
>TRBJ2-7|TRBV30|.|.
TGTGCCTGGAGTGTCCAGGGAGGCGAGCAGTACTTC
CAWSVQGGEQYF
>TRBJ2-5|TRBV28|TRBD1|.
TGTGCCAGCAACCGGGACAGACAAGAGACCCAGTACTTC
CASNRDRQETQYF
>TRBJ1-6|TRBV27|TRBD1|.
TGTGCCAGCAGGGGACAGGGAGGTATTTCACCCCTCCACTTT
CASRGQGGISPLHF
>TRBJ1-2|TRBV19|.|.
TGTGCCACCTCTCGCGGCTATGGCTACACCTTC
CATSRGYGYTF
>TRBJ1-5|TRBV19|.|.
TGTGCCAGTAGTATGGGGCAGTATAGCAATCAGCCCCAGCATTTT
CASSMGQYSNQPQHF